This T cell receptor (beta chain) stems from a study of control samples from healthy donors and cancer patients (dated by TCRdb to the early 2020s). CDR1 and CDR2, per the germline V gene, are SGHVS and FNYEAQ. The CDR3 goes from the cysteine to the phenylalanine over 18 residues. The kept DNA is CDR3 alone, 54 bases in frame from the first base. At the junction V is shortened by 4 bases and J by 6 bases, with 24 bases in between. Points on this clone: Its antigen has not been determined. Qualities for individual bases were not recorded, and no much larger clone is one base off.

Library method: the immunoSEQ multiplex PCR assay. The immuneACCESS repertoire file appears here via TCRdb, limited to in-frame rearrangements. These files lack a portion of the clones; in checked studies, under half of the deficit traces to unresolved V genes, and the cause of the others is not known. This sample is represented by about 120,000 clones; over 90% of them were singletons. Roughly 2.5% of the sample is held by the ten biggest clonotypes. The V and J segments used are TRBV7-6 and TRBJ1-4, with TRBD1 tentatively as D gene (6 bases match). The source is a man aged 25-45 years in good health. The sample taken for sequencing was blood. The CDR3 loop reads CASSSNKGGCGGDEKLFF. The DNA is as follows: TGTGCCAGCAGCTCCAATAAGGGGGGGTGCGGAGGGGATGAAAAACTGTTTTTT.